One and the same sample provided the 26 T cell receptor beta chains below, sequenced in a study of CD8 T cells in Susac syndrome. The RNA input was 0.5 to 1 ug, and it was reverse transcribed with random hexamers. TCRdb re-called the immunoSEQ multiplex PCR reads through MiXCR, storing one row per CDR3 protein. Of approximately 150,000 distinct CDR3 sequences listed, roughly 95% are singletons. The sequenced material came from CD4+ T cells from PBMCs. The source is a human donor with multiple sclerosis.

The chain recombines TRBV30 with TRBJ2-2; D might be TRBD1 or TRBD2, each matching 5 bases. This CDR3 has 14 residues. Germline CDR1 is GTSNPN and CDR2 is SVGIG (reference sequence). Trimming took off 0 bases at V and 8 bases at J, with 13 bases between the two ends. In DNA, the CDR3 is TGTGCCTGGAGTGTACGAGGGGAGCAAGGGGAGCTGTTTTTT. Translating gives CAWSVRGEQGELFF.

The chain links TRBV19 to TRBJ1-2, with 9 bases that match TRBD1. Germline assignment: CDR1 LNHDA and CDR2 SQIVND (reference sequence). The CDR3 contains 16 residues. V was clipped by 6 bases and J by 8 bases; unmatched bases: 16. This CDR3 is CASRRQAGTGIFGYTF. CDR3 nucleotides: TGTGCCAGTAGACGTCAGGCCGGGACAGGGATCTTCGGCTACACCTTC.

This clonotype has just one count. The V gene is TRBV6-1, the J gene TRBJ1-4; 7 bases line up with TRBD1. This CDR3 region has 16 residues. With V trimmed by 6 bases and J by 0 bases, 7 bases remained unmatched. In germline, CDR1 is MNHNS, CDR2 SASEGT. This CDR3 is CASRRQGSATNEKLFF. In DNA, the CDR3 is TGTGCCAGCAGGAGACAGGGTAGTGCAACTAATGAAAAACTGTTTTTT.

The chain joins TRBV20-1 to TRBJ2-3; D call uncertain. This CDR3 is 11 amino acids long. V was cut by 7 bases and J by 3 bases, with 8 bases left in between. The germline V gene encodes CDR1 DFQATT and CDR2 SNEGSKA (reference sequence). The CDR3 loop is CSVLKTDTQYF. The CDR3 DNA sequence: TGCAGTGTCCTTAAAACAGATACGCAGTATTTT.

The chain couples TRBV19 to TRBJ2-1; 11 bases align to TRBD2. CDR1 is LNHDA, CDR2 SQIVND, per germline (reference sequence). V lost 6 bases, J lost 7 bases, and 8 bases stayed unmatched. The CDR3 has 15 residues. Here the CDR3 DNA reads TGTGCCAGTAGGGTTACTAGCGGGAGACGTAATGAGCAGTTCTTC. Translated, it gives CASRVTSGRRNEQFF.

V gene TRBV7-2 combines with J gene TRBJ2-1; a weak D match, TRBD2 (5 bases). CDR3 length: 14 residues. V was pared by 5 bases and J by 8 bases, with 16 bases between. CDR1 SGHTA and CDR2 FQGNSA come from the germline V gene. This CDR3 reads CASSPRASSDEQFF. The CDR3 nucleotides are TGTGCCAGCAGCCCCCGAGCTAGCAGCGATGAGCAGTTCTTC.

The rearrangement uses TRBV5-4 and TRBJ2-1, with 8 bases identical to TRBD1. The germline V gene has CDR1 SGHNT and CDR2 YYREEE (reference sequence). Germline trimming cut 3 bases from V and 8 bases from J; bases unmatched to any gene: 7. This CDR3 has 14 amino acids. The CDR3 spells CASSSAGGRYEQFF. CDR3 sequence (DNA): TGTGCCAGCAGCTCTGCAGGGGGCAGGTATGAGCAGTTCTTC.

The V and J genes are TRBV20-1 and TRBJ2-5; TRBD1 or TRBD2 may be the D gene (5 bases each). CDR1 is DFQATT and CDR2 is SNEGSKA in the germline V gene (reference sequence). This CDR3 comprises 15 residues. The V end lost 0 bases, the J end lost 5 bases, and 16 bases lay between the germline ends. DNA of the CDR3: TGCAGTGCTAGAGAGTCGGGGACCTCTCGGGAGACCCAGTACTTC. Amino acid sequence: CSARESGTSRETQYF.

The rearrangement uses TRBV27 and TRBJ1-1; 9 positions match TRBD1. Losses at the gene ends were 6 bases for V and 6 bases for J; bases not matched to a gene: 8. The CDR3 runs 14 residues. CDR1 and CDR2 (germline): MNHEY, SMNVEV (reference sequence). The CDR3 bases are TGTGCCAGCAGCCCTTTTAGGGACAGGGCTGAAGCTTTCTTT. Translated: CASSPFRDRAEAFF.

V gene TRBV4-2 combines with J gene TRBJ2-2, with 8 bases fitting TRBD2. V lost 2 bases, J lost 4 bases, and 6 bases stayed unmatched. The CDR3 consists of 16 residues. Germline lookup yields CDR1 LGHNA and CDR2 YNFKEQ. CDR3 in DNA: TGTGCCAGCAGCCAATTTCCCGGGAGGGGCACCGGGGAGCTGTTTTTT. Residues: CASSQFPGRGTGELFF.

The chain joins TRBV6-5 to TRBJ1-1; D ambiguous. The CDR3 has 13 residues. The germline V gene encodes CDR1 MNHEY and CDR2 SVGAGI. V was trimmed by 7 bases and J by 1 base, leaving 10 bases between them. The CDR3 coding sequence is TGTGCCAGCAAAAAAGGAGGGAACACTGAAGCTTTCTTT. Its protein product is CASKKGGNTEAFF.

The chain links TRBV20-1 to TRBJ2-7; 12 bases match TRBD2. Germline V gene lookup returns CDR1 DFQATT and CDR2 SNEGSKA (reference sequence). The trim removed 2 bases at V and 6 bases at J, leaving 14 bases unmatched. The CDR3 has 17 amino acids. CDR3 sequence (DNA): TGCAGTGCTAGACGGACTAGCGGGAAATGGGAAGCGAGCGAGCAGTACTTC. It translates to CSARRTSGKWEASEQYF.

This clonotype came up once. The rearrangement links TRBV7-9 to TRBJ1-2, with D possibly TRBD1 on 5 matching bases. Germline V CDR1 and CDR2: SEHNR, FQNEAQ (reference sequence). This CDR3 comprises 13 residues. The ends were cut back, 7 bases at V and 2 bases at J, with 11 bases in the middle. The CDR3 sequence is CASTLRGNYGYTF. Here the CDR3 DNA reads TGTGCCAGCACCCTACGGGGGAACTATGGCTACACCTTC. The full variable domain, completed using reference TRBV7-9 and TRBJ1-2, is DTGVSQNPRHKITKRGQNVTFRCDPISEHNRLYWYRQTLGQGPEFLTYFQNEAQLEKSRLLSDRFSAERPKGSFSTLEIQRTEQGDSAMYLCASTLRGNYGYTFGSGTRLTVV.

The V gene is TRBV30, the J gene TRBJ1-5; D is undetermined. Trimming took 5 bases from V and 0 from J, leaving 8 bases between them. Germline loops: CDR1 GTSNPN, CDR2 SVGIG (reference sequence). The CDR3 is 13 residues long. The CDR3 bases are TGTGCCTGGGGTATGGATAGCAATCAGCCCCAGCATTTT. The encoded protein is CAWGMDSNQPQHF.

The J gene is TRBJ1-1, the V gene TRBV5-4; D not resolved. V shed 0 bases and J shed 10 bases, with 16 bases lying between them. Germline lookup yields CDR1 SGHNT and CDR2 YYREEE (reference sequence). This CDR3 has 14 residues. The CDR3 protein is CASSLASVNKGAFF. The DNA of the CDR3 is TGTGCCAGCAGCTTGGCCTCGGTGAACAAGGGAGCTTTCTTT.

This rearrangement joins TRBV2 to TRBJ1-5, with TRBD1 as a possible D gene (6 bases). CDR1 SNHLY and CDR2 FYNNEI come from the germline V gene. The CDR3 contains 14 residues. Trimming shortened V by 11 bases and J by 10 bases, and 24 bases separated the two germline ends. CDR3 in DNA: TGTGCCTCGCACCCCGGGGGCGTAGGTTCACCCCAGCATTTT. It translates to CASHPGGVGSPQHF.

This rearrangement joins TRBV14 to TRBJ1-5; D ambiguous. The V and J ends lost 4 bases and 6 bases respectively, with 10 bases between them. CDR1 and CDR2 from the germline V gene are SGHDN and FVKESK. The CDR3 has 13 residues. The CDR3: CASSPDSGQPQHF. DNA for the CDR3: TGTGCCAGCAGCCCAGACTCTGGTCAGCCCCAGCATTTT.

The chain employs TRBV7-9 and TRBJ2-2; possibly TRBD1 for D (6 bases). V lost 2 bases and J lost 0, with 7 bases in between. The CDR3 loop spans 15 amino acids. Germline V gene data show CDR1 as SEHNR and CDR2 as FQNEAQ (reference sequence). The DNA of the CDR3 is TGTGCCAGCAGCTTAAAGGGGGCGAACACCGGGGAGCTGTTTTTT. This translates into CASSLKGANTGELFF.

The V gene is TRBV5-1, the J gene TRBJ2-3, with D possibly TRBD1 on 5 matching bases. Germline CDR1 and CDR2: SGHRS and YFSETQ. The CDR3 extends over 16 amino acids. Trimming took 2 bases from V and 0 from J, leaving 13 bases between them. CDR3 region: CASSFQQVSSTDTQYF. CDR3 in DNA: TGCGCCAGCAGCTTCCAACAGGTCTCTAGCACAGATACGCAGTATTTT.

CDR3 nucleotide sequence: TGTGCCAGCTCACTGGTAGCAGAGAGCTCCTACGAGCAGTACTTC. Protein sequence: CASSLVAESSYEQYF. The genes are TRBV18 and TRBJ2-7; no clear D gene. This CDR3 has 15 residues. Trimming cost V 4 bases and J 0 bases, with 13 bases left between them. Germline V gene lookup returns CDR1 KGHSH and CDR2 LQKENI.

In DNA form, the CDR3 reads TGCAGTGCCCCCGTGGCTAGCGGACCCCCGGGTGAGCAGTTCTTC. It translates to CSAPVASGPPGEQFF. This chain links TRBV20-1 with TRBJ2-1, with TRBD2 identical over 7 bases. CDR3 length equals 15 residues. Looked up from germline, CDR1 is DFQATT and CDR2 is SNEGSKA (reference sequence). Trimming took 6 bases from V and 9 from J; bases not matched to a gene: 17.

The chain recombines TRBV27 with TRBJ1-2; 8 bases align to TRBD1. Germline V gives CDR1 MNHEY, CDR2 SMNVEV (reference sequence). The CDR3 consists of 16 residues. The trim removed 4 bases at V and 6 bases at J, leaving 13 bases unmatched. The CDR3 nucleotides are TGTGCCAGCAGTTACGCTTACGACAGGGGAGGTGATGGCTACACCTTC. It is translated as CASSYAYDRGGDGYTF.

This clonotype is a singleton in its sample. The chain is built from TRBV27 and TRBJ1-4; D is uncertain. Per the germline V gene, CDR1 is MNHEY and CDR2 is SMNVEV (reference sequence). The CDR3 is 13 amino acids. The V end lost 4 bases, the J end lost 4 bases, and 7 bases lay between the germline ends. Here the CDR3 reads CASSSPLNEKLFF. CDR3 sequence (DNA): TGTGCCAGCAGTTCGCCTCTTAATGAAAAACTGTTTTTT.

The chain carries TRBV21-1 and TRBJ1-2; the D call in the table, TRBD1, was not verified against the DNA. TRBV21-1 constitutes a pseudogene. CDR3 length equals 15 residues. Here the CDR3 reads CASSNGTGSNYGYTF. CDR3 DNA: TGTGCCAGCAGCAACGGAACAGGGAGCAACTATGGCTACACCTTC.

CDR3 DNA sequence: TGTGCCAGCGGATGGATGGGTGGGGCCAACGTCCTGACTTTC. It is translated as CASGWMGGANVLTF. The chain recombines TRBV7-9 with TRBJ2-6; the D is unclear. Trimming removed 8 bases at V and 3 bases at J, with 11 bases between. CDR1 is SEHNR, CDR2 FQNEAQ, per germline (reference sequence). The CDR3 has 14 amino acids.

V and J are TRBV7-2 and TRBJ2-1, with TRBD1 identical over 12 bases. Germline values: CDR1 SGHTA, CDR2 FQGNSA. V shed 4 bases and J 9 bases; nucleotides not matched to a gene: 4. The CDR3 is 14 amino acids. Here the CDR3 reads CASSWGQGAGEQFF. The CDR3 DNA is TGTGCCAGCAGCTGGGGACAGGGGGCTGGTGAGCAGTTCTTC.